One sample yielded the 21 T cell receptor beta chains listed below, sequenced in a study of T-cell memory formation after mild COVID-19. TCRdb called the 5' RACE reads again in MiXCR, with one record for every CDR3 protein. The sample gives fewer than 500,000 distinct CDR3 sequences, roughly 25% of which show up once; roughly an eighth is in the top ten. Sequenced input: PBMCs or a T cell subset sorted from them (not recorded which). These TCRs come from an adult woman who had mild COVID-19 (a few samples of this study predate the infection). Cell type and time point are not known.

This clonotype has a handful of counts. The V gene is TRBV5-6, the J gene TRBJ2-7; TRBD1 aligns across 8 bases. CDR1 is SGHDT, CDR2 YYEEEE, per germline. The CDR3 is 15 amino acids. The ends lost 4 bases at V and 7 bases at J; junction bases unmatched: 13. CDR3 DNA: TGTGCCAGCAGCCCCCTTAGGACAGGGCCGGGGGAGCAGTACTTC. The encoded protein is CASSPLRTGPGEQYF. Together with reference TRBV5-6 and TRBJ2-7, the CDR3 gives the full variable domain: DAGVTQSPTHLIKTRGQQVTLRCSPKSGHDTVSWYQQALGQGPQFIFQYYEEEERQRGNFPDRFSGHQFPNYSSELNVNALLLGDSALYLCASSPLRTGPGEQYFGPGTRLTVT.

The chain couples TRBV21-1 to TRBJ1-2; TRBD1 was called by the table and not checked on the DNA. TRBV21-1 is described as a pseudogene. This CDR3 contains 15 residues. CDR3 DNA: TGTGCCAGCAGCTCGCCGGACAGGGGGGACTATGGCTACACCTTC. This gives the protein CASSSPDRGDYGYTF.

V usage is TRBV12-3 or TRBV12-4 and J usage is TRBJ1-5, with D possibly TRBD1 on 6 matching bases. The CDR3 loop spans 15 amino acids. Trimming cost V 5 bases and J 0 bases, with 11 bases left between them. CDR3: CASSRDRSSNQPQHF. The CDR3 DNA reads TGTGCCAGCAGTCGTGACAGGTCTAGCAATCAGCCCCAGCATTTT.

V and J are TRBV20-1 and TRBJ1-5; possible D gene TRBD1, 5 bases. Germline CDR1 and CDR2: DFQATT and SNEGSKA (reference sequence). Trimming shortened V by 7 bases and J by 7 bases, and 17 bases separated the two germline ends. The CDR3 loop spans 13 amino acids. CDR3 in DNA: TGCAGTGGCCAGGGAGCTCGGGTCCAGCCCCAGCATTTT. Its translation: CSGQGARVQPQHF.

The gene calls are TRBV7-2 and TRBJ1-3; no clear D gene. The V gene lost 5 bases and the J gene lost 0 bases, with 14 bases spanning the gap. This CDR3 is built from 16 residues. The germline gives CDR1 SGHTA, CDR2 FQGNSA. CDR3 sequence reads: CASSAVPRVSGNTIYF. The CDR3 DNA is TGTGCCAGCAGCGCCGTCCCCAGAGTCTCTGGAAACACCATATATTTT.

This clonotype was counted only a few times. The CDR3 region is CASSHRPGFYEQYF. The CDR3 bases are TGTGCCAGCAGTCACCGACCGGGATTCTACGAGCAGTACTTC. J is TRBJ2-7 and V is TRBV12-3 or TRBV12-4; tentative D call: TRBD2 (5 bases). CDR3 size: 14 residues. V shed 5 bases and J shed 3 bases, with 14 bases lying between them.

This clonotype was counted only a few times. The V call is TRBV29-1, the J call TRBJ2-1, with 7 bases fitting TRBD2. The J segment lost 10 bases and the V segment lost 4 bases, leaving 10 bases of the junction unmatched. The germline CDR1 and CDR2 sequences are SQVTM and ANQGSEA. CDR3 length: 13 residues. CDR3 nucleotide sequence: TGCAGCGTTGTAGGCGCCCTAGCGGACGAGCAGTTCTTC. This sequence encodes CSVVGALADEQFF.

This clonotype has more than one count but fewer than ten. V is TRBV29-1 and J is TRBJ2-1, with D uncertain. Looked up from germline, CDR1 is SQVTM and CDR2 is ANQGSEA. Trimming left V 7 bases short and J 9 bases short, with 10 bases between. The CDR3 has 10 residues. The CDR3 is CSALVREQFF. The CDR3 nucleotides read TGCAGCGCCCTAGTCCGTGAGCAGTTCTTC.

In its sample, this clonotype was seen a few times. The genes are TRBV6-4 and TRBJ1-6, with unresolved D. Per the germline V gene, CDR1 is MRHNA and CDR2 is SNTAGT. V lost 3 bases and J 10 bases, leaving 13 bases between the germline ends. The CDR3 totals 14 residues. The CDR3 is CASSEAGVGSPLHF. For the CDR3, the DNA is TGTGCCAGCAGTGAAGCAGGAGTAGGATCACCCCTCCACTTT.

This sequence joins TRBV7-3 and TRBJ2-1, with TRBD1 matching over 9 bases. The CDR3 runs to 14 residues. The ends lost 1 base at V and 7 bases at J; junction bases unmatched: 2. Germline V gene data show CDR1 as SGHTA and CDR2 as FQGTGA. Here the CDR3 reads CASSLMGQGNEQFF. The CDR3 nucleotides are TGTGCCAGCAGCTTAATGGGACAGGGAAATGAGCAGTTCTTC.

The chain couples TRBV12-5 to TRBJ1-3; 8 nucleotides align to TRBD1. Trimming took 5 bases from V and 0 from J; bases not matched to a gene: 6. This CDR3 contains 16 residues. Germline lookup yields CDR1 LGHNT and CDR2 FRNRAP. The CDR3 is CASGTSTGGSGNTIYF. CDR3 nucleotide sequence: TGTGCTAGTGGTACCTCTACAGGGGGCTCTGGAAACACCATATATTTT.

This clonotype occurred a few times. The rearrangement joins TRBV5-4 to TRBJ2-1; D gene uncertain. CDR1 and CDR2 (germline): SGHNT, YYREEE (reference sequence). This CDR3 is built from 15 residues. V lost 0 bases to trimming and J lost 1 base, with 8 bases between them. The CDR3 bases are TGTGCCAGCAGCTTGGTAGGACCTTCCTACAATGAGCAGTTCTTC. It yields the protein CASSLVGPSYNEQFF.

The V call is TRBV27, the J call TRBJ1-6, with TRBD1 matching over 8 bases. There are 17 residues in the CDR3. CDR1 and CDR2 from the germline V gene are MNHEY and SMNVEV (reference sequence). Germline trimming cut 5 bases from V and 9 bases from J; bases unmatched to any gene: 15. The CDR3 loop reads CASSQGLGQGESSPLHF. The CDR3 nucleotides read TGTGCCAGCAGTCAGGGTCTCGGACAGGGAGAAAGTTCACCCCTCCACTTT.

V gene TRBV7-9 combines with J gene TRBJ1-6; D is unresolved. This CDR3 has 14 residues. CDR1 and CDR2 from the germline V gene are SEHNR and FQNEAQ (reference sequence). Trimming pared 1 base from V and 8 bases from J, leaving 9 bases between. In nucleotides, the CDR3 is TGTGCCAGCAGCTTAGTTGGGCAAGATTCACCCCTCCACTTT. Protein: CASSLVGQDSPLHF.

The V call is TRBV12-5, the J call TRBJ2-1; possible D gene TRBD2, 6 bases. Germline CDR1 is LGHNT and CDR2 is FRNRAP. This CDR3 region has 16 residues. V was pared by 0 bases and J by 5 bases, with 14 bases between. This CDR3 is CASGLVFPGADNEQFF. The CDR3 DNA is TGTGCTAGTGGTTTGGTATTTCCGGGAGCGGACAATGAGCAGTTCTTC.

This clonotype was counted a few times. The chain joins TRBV5-6 to TRBJ2-1, with 11 nucleotides matching TRBD2. The CDR3 runs 17 residues. Per germline, CDR1 SGHDT and CDR2 YYEEEE. V shed 4 bases, J shed 5 bases, and the junction held 11 bases outside the gene matches. In nucleotides, the CDR3 is TGTGCCAGCAGCCCCGATACGGGACTAGCGGCAAACAATGAGCAGTTCTTC. It specifies CASSPDTGLAANNEQFF.

This chain joins TRBV5-5 and TRBJ2-5; maybe TRBD2 (5 bases). This CDR3 region has 16 residues. The germline CDR1 and CDR2 sequences are SGHKS and YYEKEE (reference sequence). Trimming pared 1 base from V and 5 bases from J, leaving 18 bases between. As DNA, the CDR3 is TGTGCCAGCAGCTTGTTCCAGGACCCCTCGGGGGAGACCCAGTACTTC. Protein: CASSLFQDPSGETQYF.

The chain joins TRBV30 to TRBJ1-1; D perhaps matches TRBD1 (6 bases). CDR1 is GTSNPN, CDR2 SVGIG, per germline (reference sequence). Trimming shortened V by 2 bases and J by 7 bases, and 17 bases separated the two germline ends. The CDR3 runs 14 residues. The CDR3 loop is CAWSRDLQGLEAFF. The CDR3 bases are TGTGCCTGGAGTAGGGATTTACAGGGTCTTGAAGCTTTCTTT.

The chain carries TRBV5-1 and TRBJ2-5, with D possibly called TRBD1 or TRBD2 (5 bases each). Germline CDR1 SGHRS, CDR2 YFSETQ. Trimming shortened V by 4 bases and J by 1 base, and 14 bases separated the two germline ends. The CDR3 is 15 amino acids. CDR3 DNA sequence: TGCGCCAGCAGCCACAGCGGACATCTCCAAGAGACCCAGTACTTC. The encoded protein is CASSHSGHLQETQYF. Filled out from reference TRBV5-1 and TRBJ2-5, the complete variable domain reads KAGVTQTPRYLIKTRGQQVTLSCSPISGHRSVSWYQQTPGQGLQFLFEYFSETQRNKGNFPGRFSGRQFSNSRSEMNVSTLELGDSALYLCASSHSGHLQETQYFGPGTRLLVL.

There are a few counts of this clonotype. The junction differs from germline at one of its ends, possibly a read error. This chain uses TRBV19 with TRBJ1-5, with D possibly TRBD1 on 6 matching bases. Germline CDR1 reads LNHDA; CDR2 reads SQIVND (reference sequence). This CDR3 is built from 15 residues. CDR3 residues: CAGRPTGYSNQPQHF. CDR3 DNA: TGTGCCGGTAGGCCGACAGGTTATAGCAATCAGCCCCAGCATTTT.

This chain connects TRBV20-1 to TRBJ1-6, with D possibly matching TRBD1 (6 bases). There are 15 residues in the CDR3. V was trimmed by 2 bases and J by 0 bases, leaving 8 bases between them. CDR1 is DFQATT and CDR2 is SNEGSKA in the germline V gene (reference sequence). CDR3 in amino acids: CSARRGASYNSPLHF. In nucleotides, the CDR3 is TGCAGTGCTAGAAGGGGGGCCTCCTATAATTCACCCCTCCACTTT.